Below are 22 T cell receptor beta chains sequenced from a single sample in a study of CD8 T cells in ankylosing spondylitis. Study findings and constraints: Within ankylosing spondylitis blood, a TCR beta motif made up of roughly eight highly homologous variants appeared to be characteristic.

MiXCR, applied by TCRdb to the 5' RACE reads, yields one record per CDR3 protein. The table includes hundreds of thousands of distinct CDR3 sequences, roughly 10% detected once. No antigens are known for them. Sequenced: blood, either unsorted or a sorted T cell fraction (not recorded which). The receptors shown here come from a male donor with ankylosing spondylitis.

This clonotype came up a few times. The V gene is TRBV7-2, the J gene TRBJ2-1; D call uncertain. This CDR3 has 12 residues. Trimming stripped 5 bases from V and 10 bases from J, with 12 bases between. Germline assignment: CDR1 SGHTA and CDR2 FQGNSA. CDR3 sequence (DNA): TGTGCCAGCAGCCCTCCGGGTGGAGAGCAGTTCTTC. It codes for CASSPPGGEQFF.

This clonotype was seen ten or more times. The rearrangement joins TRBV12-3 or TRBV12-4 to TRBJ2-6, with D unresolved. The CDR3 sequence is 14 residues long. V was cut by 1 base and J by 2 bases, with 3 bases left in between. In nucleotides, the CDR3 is TGTGCCAGCAGTTTAGTGGCTGGGGCCAACGTCCTGACTTTC. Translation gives CASSLVAGANVLTF.

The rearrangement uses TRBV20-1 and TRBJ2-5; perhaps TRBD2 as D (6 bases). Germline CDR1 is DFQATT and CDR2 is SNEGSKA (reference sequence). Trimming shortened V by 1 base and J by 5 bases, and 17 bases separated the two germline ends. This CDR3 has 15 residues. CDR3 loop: CSARAPGESGETQYF. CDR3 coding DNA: TGCAGTGCTAGAGCTCCGGGGGAATCTGGGGAGACCCAGTACTTC.

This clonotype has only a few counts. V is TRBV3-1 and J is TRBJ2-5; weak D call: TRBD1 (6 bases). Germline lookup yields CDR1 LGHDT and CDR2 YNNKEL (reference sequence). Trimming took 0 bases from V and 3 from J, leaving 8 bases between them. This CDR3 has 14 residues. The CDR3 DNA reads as TGTGCCAGCAGCCAAGACCACAGGGAAGAGACCCAGTACTTC. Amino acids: CASSQDHREETQYF.

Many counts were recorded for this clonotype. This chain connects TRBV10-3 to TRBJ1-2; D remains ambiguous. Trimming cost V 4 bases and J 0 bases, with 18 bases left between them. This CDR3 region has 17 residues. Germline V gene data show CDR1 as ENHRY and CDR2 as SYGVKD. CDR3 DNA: TGTGCCATCAGTGCGGGCCCGGGGTGGGAAGCTAACTATGGCTACACCTTC. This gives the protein CAISAGPGWEANYGYTF.

CDR3 protein: CSARKARGGTGELFF. The CDR3 DNA is TGCAGTGCTAGAAAAGCGCGCGGAGGAACCGGGGAGCTGTTTTTT. This chain connects TRBV20-1 to TRBJ2-2, with D possibly matching TRBD2 (5 bases). The CDR3 has 15 amino acids. Per germline, CDR1 DFQATT and CDR2 SNEGSKA (reference sequence). The V end lost 2 bases, the J end lost 5 bases, and 15 bases lay between the germline ends.

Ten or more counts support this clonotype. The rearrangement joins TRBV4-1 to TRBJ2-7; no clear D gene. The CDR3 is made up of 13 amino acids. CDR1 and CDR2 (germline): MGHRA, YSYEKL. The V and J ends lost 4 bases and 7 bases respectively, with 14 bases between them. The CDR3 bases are TGCGCCAGCAGCCTGGACCCCCTCCTGGAGCAGTACTTC. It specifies CASSLDPLLEQYF.

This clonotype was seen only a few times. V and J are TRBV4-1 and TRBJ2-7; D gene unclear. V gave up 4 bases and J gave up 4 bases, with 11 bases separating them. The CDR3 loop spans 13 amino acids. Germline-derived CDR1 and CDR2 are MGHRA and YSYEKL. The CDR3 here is CASSRLLLYEQYF. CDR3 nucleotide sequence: TGCGCCAGCAGCCGCCTTCTTCTTTACGAGCAGTACTTC.

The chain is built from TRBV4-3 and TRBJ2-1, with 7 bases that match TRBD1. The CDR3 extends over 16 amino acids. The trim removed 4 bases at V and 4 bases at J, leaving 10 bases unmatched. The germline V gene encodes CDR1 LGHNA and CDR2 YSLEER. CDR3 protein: CASSPRQGGWYNEQFF. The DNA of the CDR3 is TGCGCCAGCAGCCCTCGACAGGGCGGATGGTACAATGAGCAGTTCTTC.

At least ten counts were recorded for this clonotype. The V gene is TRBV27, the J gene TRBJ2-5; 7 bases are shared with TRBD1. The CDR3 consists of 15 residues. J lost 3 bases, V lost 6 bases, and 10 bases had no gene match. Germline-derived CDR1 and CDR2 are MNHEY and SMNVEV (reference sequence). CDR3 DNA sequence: TGTGCCAGCAGGATCCGACAGGGTTGGAAAGAGACCCAGTACTTC. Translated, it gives CASRIRQGWKETQYF.

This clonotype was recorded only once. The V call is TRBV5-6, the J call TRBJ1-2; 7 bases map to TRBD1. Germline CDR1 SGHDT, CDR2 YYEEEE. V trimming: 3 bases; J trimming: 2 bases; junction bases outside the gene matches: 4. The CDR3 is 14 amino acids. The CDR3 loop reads CASSWQQGNYGYTF. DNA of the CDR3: TGTGCCAGCAGCTGGCAACAGGGGAACTATGGCTACACCTTC.

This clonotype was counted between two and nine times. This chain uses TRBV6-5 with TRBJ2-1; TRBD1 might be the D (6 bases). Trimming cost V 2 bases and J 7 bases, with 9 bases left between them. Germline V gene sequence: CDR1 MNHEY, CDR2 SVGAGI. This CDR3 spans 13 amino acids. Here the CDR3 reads CASSYTRGNEQFF. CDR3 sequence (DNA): TGTGCCAGCAGTTACACAAGGGGGAATGAGCAGTTCTTC.

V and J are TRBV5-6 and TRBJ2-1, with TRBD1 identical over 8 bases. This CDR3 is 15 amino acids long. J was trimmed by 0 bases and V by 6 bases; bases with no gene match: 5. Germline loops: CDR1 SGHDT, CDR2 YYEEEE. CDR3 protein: CASTLRGPSYNEQFF. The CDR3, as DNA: TGTGCCAGCACCCTCAGGGGGCCCTCCTACAATGAGCAGTTCTTC.

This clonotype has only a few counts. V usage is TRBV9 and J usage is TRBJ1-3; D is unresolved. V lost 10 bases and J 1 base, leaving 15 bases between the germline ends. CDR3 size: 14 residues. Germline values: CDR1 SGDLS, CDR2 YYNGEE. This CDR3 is CASSPNLSGNTIYF. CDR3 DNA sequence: TGTGCCTCCAGCCCGAACCTTTCTGGAAACACCATATATTTT.

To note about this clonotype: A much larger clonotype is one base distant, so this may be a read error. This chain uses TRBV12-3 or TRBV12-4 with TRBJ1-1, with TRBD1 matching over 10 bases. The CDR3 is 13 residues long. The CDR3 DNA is TGTGCCAGCAGTGGACAGGGGGAGGCTGACGCTTTCTTT. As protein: CASSGQGEADAFF.

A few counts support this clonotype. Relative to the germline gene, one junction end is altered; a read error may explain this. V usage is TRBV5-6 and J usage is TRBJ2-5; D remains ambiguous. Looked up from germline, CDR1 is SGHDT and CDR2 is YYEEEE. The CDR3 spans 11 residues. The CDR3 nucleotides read TGTGCCAGCAGCTATAGCTTTTCTCAGCACTTC. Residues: CASSYSFSQHF. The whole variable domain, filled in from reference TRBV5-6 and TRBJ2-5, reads DAGVTQSPTHLIKTRGQQVTLRCSPKSGHDTVSWYQQALGQGPQFIFQYYEEEERQRGNFPDRFSGHQFPNYSSELNVNALLLGDSALYLCASSYSFSQHFGPGTRLLVL.

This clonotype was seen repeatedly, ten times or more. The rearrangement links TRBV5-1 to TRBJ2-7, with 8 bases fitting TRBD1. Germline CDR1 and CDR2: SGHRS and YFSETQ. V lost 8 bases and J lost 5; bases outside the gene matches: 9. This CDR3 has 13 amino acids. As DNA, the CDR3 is TGCGCCAGTAACAGGGGGAGTTTCGACGAGCAGTACTTC. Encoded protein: CASNRGSFDEQYF.

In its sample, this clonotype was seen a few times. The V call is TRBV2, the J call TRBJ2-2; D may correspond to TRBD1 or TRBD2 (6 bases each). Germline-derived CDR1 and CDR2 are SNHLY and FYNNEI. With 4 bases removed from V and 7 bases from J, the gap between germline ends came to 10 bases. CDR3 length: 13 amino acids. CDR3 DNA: TGTGCCAGCAGTGGTAGGGGGGACGGGGAGCTGTTTTTT. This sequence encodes CASSGRGDGELFF.

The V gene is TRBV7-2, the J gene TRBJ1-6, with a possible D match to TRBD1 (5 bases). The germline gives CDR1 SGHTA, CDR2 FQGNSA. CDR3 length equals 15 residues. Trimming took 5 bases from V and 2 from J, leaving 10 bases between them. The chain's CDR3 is CASSPRQTYNSPLHF. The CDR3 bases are TGTGCCAGCAGCCCTCGACAGACCTATAATTCACCCCTCCACTTT.

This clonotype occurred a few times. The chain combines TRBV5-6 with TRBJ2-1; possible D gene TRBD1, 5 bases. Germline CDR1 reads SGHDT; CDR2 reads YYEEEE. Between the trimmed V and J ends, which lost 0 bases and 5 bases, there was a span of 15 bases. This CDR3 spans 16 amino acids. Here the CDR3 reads CASSLGFGRGNNEQFF. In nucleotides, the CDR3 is TGTGCCAGCAGCTTGGGTTTTGGAAGGGGAAACAATGAGCAGTTCTTC.

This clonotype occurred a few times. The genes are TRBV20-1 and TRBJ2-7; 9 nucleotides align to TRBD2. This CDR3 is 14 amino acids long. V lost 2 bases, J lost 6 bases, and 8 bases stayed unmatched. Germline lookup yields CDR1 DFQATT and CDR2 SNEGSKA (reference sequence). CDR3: CSARRASGEGEQYF. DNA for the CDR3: TGCAGTGCTAGAAGGGCTAGCGGGGAGGGCGAGCAGTACTTC.

The DNA for the CDR3 is TGTGCCACCAGCGGAAGGAATAACTACGAGCAGTACTTC. Its protein is CATSGRNNYEQYF. The rearrangement joins TRBV24-1 to TRBJ2-7; D is unclear. CDR1 and CDR2 from the germline V gene are KGHDR and SFDVKD. CDR3 size: 13 residues. The V end lost 7 bases, the J end lost 3 bases, and 12 bases lay between the germline ends.